This T cell receptor beta chain is from a study of radiotherapy plus CTLA-4 blockade in lung cancer. Sequencing was performed with immunoSEQ multiplex PCR; in TCRdb, only in-frame clones are kept and a portion is missing. The sample lists 85,000 to 100,000 clones, around 87% seen once, with 16% in the top ten. The CDR3 spans 16 residues. Trimming removed 5 bases at V and 0 bases at J, with 14 bases between. CDR1 is SGHVS, CDR2 FQNEAQ, per germline. The sequence came from a human donor with non-small cell lung cancer that progressed on radiotherapy plus ipilimumab. The sequencing used peripheral blood, collected from a patient treated with radiotherapy plus ipilimumab. The chain combines TRBV7-8 with TRBJ1-3; D possibly corresponds to TRBD1 (5 bases). The CDR3 nucleotides are TGTGCCAGCAGCCCCCGACAGCCCCTCTCTGGAAACACCATATATTTT. As protein: CASSPRQPLSGNTIYF.